This T cell receptor beta chain comes out of a study of cytomegalovirus exposure and HLA in healthy donors. Study context: Of several hundred genotyped donors, more than 75% grouped in the Caucasian-associated ancestry cluster. Whole-study findings and limits: Prior analysis indicated that the majority of TCR beta V segments exhibited productivity approximately 87% or approximately 30% of the time. Cytomegalovirus status was reportedly diagnosed by the classifier with high sensitivity and specificity.

PCR used 60 Vbeta primers and 13 Jbeta primers. TCRdb's copy holds only in-frame clones and misses some; the assay was immunoSEQ multiplex PCR. The sample carries roughly 200,000 clones, roughly 80% recorded once. The germline V and J ends were trimmed by 8 bases and 6 bases, with 13 bases remaining between them. CDR3 length: 12 residues. Per germline, CDR1 SNHLY and CDR2 FYNNEI. In the case of this clone: Its specificity is unknown.

The sample taken for sequencing was PBMCs. The J gene is TRBJ2-5, the V gene TRBV2; perhaps TRBD1 as D (6 bases). This clonotype was sampled from a man in his thirties or forties in good health and CMV-seronegative. The CDR3: CASSPDRKTQYF. The CDR3 DNA reads as TGTGCCAGCTCCCCGGACAGAAAGACCCAGTACTTC.